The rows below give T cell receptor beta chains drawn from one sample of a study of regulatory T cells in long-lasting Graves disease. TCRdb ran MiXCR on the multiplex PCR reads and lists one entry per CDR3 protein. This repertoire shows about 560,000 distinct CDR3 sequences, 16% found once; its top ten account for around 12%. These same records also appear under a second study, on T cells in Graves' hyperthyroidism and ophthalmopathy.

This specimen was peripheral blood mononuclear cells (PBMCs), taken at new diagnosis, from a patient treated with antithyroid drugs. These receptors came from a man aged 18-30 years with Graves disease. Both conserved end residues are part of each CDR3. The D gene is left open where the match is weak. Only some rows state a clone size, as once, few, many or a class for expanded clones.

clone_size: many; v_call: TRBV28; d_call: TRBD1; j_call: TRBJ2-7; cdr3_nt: TGTGCCAGCTTAGGGGACAGGGGTTCCTACGAGCAGTACTTC; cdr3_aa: CASLGDRGSYEQYF
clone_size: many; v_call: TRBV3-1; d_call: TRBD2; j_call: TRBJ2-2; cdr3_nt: TGTGCCAGCAGCCAAGAACGAGACGGACTAGCCCCGAACACCGGGGAGCTGTTTTTT; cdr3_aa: CASSQERDGLAPNTGELFF
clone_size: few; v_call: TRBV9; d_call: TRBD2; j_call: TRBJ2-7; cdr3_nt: TGTGCCAGCAGCAAAGGGACTAGCCCCGAGCAGTACTTC; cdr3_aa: CASSKGTSPEQYF
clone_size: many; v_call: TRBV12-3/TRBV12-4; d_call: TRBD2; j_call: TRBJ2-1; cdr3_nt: TGTGCCAGCACTCCAGCGGGAGTGGGGAATGAGCAGTTCTTC; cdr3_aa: CASTPAGVGNEQFF
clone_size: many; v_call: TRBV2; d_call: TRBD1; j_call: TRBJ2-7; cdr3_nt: TGTGCCAGCAATGCGGACAGGGGGCCCAACGAGCAGTACTTC; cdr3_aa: CASNADRGPNEQYF
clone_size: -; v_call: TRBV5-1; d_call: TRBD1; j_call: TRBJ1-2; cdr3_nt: TGCGCCAGCAGCATAGGACAGGGGGATTCTAACTATGGCTACACCTTC; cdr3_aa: CASSIGQGDSNYGYTF
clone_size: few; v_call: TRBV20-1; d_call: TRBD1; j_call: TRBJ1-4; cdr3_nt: TGCAGTGCTAGAAGGGCGGACAGGGGGGATGAAAAACTGTTTTTT; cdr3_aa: CSARRADRGDEKLFF
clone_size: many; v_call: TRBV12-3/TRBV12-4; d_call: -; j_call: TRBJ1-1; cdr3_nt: TGTGCCAGCAAACGGGTCGTCACTGAAGCTTTCTTT; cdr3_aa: CASKRVVTEAFF
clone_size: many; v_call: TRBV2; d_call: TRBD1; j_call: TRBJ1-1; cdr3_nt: TGTGCCAGCAGGGACAGGGGTTCTTCTGAAGCTTTCTTT; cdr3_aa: CASRDRGSSEAFF
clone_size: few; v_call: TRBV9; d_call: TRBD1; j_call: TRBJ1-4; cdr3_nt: TGTGCCAGCAGCGTTCCCGGGACAGGGGGCGAAAAACTGTTTTTT; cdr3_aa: CASSVPGTGGEKLFF
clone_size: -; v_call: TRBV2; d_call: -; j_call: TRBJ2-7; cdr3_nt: TGTGCCAGCAGTGTGACAACGGACCCTTACTACGAGCAGTACTTC; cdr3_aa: CASSVTTDPYYEQYF
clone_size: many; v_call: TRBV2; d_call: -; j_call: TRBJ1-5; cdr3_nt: TGTGCCAGCAGGGGCTCAGGGTCAGGGCCCCAGCATTTT; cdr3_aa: CASRGSGSGPQHF
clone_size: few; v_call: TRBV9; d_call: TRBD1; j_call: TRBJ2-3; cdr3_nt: TGTGCCAGCAGCGTTTACAGGGGGTTTACAGATACGCAGTATTTT; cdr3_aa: CASSVYRGFTDTQYF
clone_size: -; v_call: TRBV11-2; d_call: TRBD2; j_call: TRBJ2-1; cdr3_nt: TGTGCCAGCAGTTCCTCCGGGACTAGCGGGACCGCCTACAATGAGCAGTTCTTC; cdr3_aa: CASSSSGTSGTAYNEQFF
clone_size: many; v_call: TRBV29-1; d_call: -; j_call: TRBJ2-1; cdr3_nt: TGCACCACAGGGAGCGATGAGCAGTTCTTC; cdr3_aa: CTTGSDEQFF
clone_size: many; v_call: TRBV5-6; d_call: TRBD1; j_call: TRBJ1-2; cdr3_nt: TGTGCCAGCAGCTTCGGGACAGCCTATGGCTACACCTTC; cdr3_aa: CASSFGTAYGYTF
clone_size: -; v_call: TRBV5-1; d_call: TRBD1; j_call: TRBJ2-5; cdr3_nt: TGCGCCAGCAGCTTGGGGGACAGGGACTCGGAGACCCAGTACTTC; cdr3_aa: CASSLGDRDSETQYF
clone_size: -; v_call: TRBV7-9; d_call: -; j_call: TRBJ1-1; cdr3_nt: TGTGCCAGCAGCCCACAGACAGTGAACACTGAAGCTTTCTTT; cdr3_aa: CASSPQTVNTEAFF
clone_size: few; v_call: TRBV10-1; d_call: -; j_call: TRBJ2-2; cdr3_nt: TGCGCCAGCAGTGAGTCGTTGGACAGTAACACCGGGGAGCTGTTTTTT; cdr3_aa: CASSESLDSNTGELFF
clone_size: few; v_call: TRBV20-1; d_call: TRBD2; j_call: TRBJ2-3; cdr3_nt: TGCAGTGCTACCGTGATTGGGCTTAGCGGGGTCCCAGCCACAGATACGCAGTATTTT; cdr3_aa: CSATVIGLSGVPATDTQYF
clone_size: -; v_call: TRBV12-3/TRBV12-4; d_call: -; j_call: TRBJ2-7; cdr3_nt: TGTGCCAGCAGTTTACTCATGAGCTCCTACGAGCAGTACTTC; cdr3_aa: CASSLLMSSYEQYF
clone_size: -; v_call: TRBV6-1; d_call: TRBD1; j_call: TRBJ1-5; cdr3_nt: TGTGCCAGTGGAAGATTAGGGACAGACGGGAATCAGCCCCAGCATTTT; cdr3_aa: CASGRLGTDGNQPQHF
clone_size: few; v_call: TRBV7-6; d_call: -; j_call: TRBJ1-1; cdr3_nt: TGTGCCAGCAGCTTACGTTTGGACTCCAACACTGAAGCTTTCTTT; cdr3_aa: CASSLRLDSNTEAFF
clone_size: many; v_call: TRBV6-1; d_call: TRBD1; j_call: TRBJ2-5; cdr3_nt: TGTGCCAGCACAACACAGGGGGAGACCCAGTACTTC; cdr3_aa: CASTTQGETQYF
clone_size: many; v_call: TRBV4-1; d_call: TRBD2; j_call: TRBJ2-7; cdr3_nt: TGCGCCAGCAGCCTCGACCCACTAGCGGAAGACTACGAGCAGTACTTC; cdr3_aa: CASSLDPLAEDYEQYF
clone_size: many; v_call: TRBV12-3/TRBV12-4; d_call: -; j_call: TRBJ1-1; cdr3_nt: TGTGCCAGCGGGGGGCAAATGAGCACTGAAGCTTTCTTT; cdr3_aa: CASGGQMSTEAFF
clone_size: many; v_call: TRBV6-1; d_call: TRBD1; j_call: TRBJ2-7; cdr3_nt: TGTGCCAGCAGACCAGGACAGGGGTGGACCTACGAGCAGTACTTC; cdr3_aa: CASRPGQGWTYEQYF
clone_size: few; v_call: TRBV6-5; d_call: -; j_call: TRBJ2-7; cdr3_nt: TGTGCCAGCAGTTCCAGACATCGTTCCTACGAGCAGTACTTC; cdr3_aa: CASSSRHRSYEQYF
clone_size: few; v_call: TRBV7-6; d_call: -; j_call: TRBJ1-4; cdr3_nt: TGTGCCAGCAGCTTGAACATTGCAACTAATGAAAAACTGTTTTTT; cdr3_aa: CASSLNIATNEKLFF
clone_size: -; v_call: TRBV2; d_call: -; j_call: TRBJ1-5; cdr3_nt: TGTGCCAGCAGCGCCGACAGTTACAATCAGCCCCAGCATTTT; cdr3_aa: CASSADSYNQPQHF
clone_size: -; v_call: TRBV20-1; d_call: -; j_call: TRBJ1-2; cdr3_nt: TGCAGTGCTAGAGGGACAGACTATGGCTACACCTTC; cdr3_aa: CSARGTDYGYTF
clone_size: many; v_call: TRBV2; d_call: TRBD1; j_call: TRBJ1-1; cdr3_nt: TGTGCCAGCACACTGGGACAGGTGAACACTGAAGCTTTCTTT; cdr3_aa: CASTLGQVNTEAFF
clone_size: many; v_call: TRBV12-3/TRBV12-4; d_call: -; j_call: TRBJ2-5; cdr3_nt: TGTGCCAGCAGTTCCCCCGGACGGACTTTCCAAGAGACCCAGTACTTC; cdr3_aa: CASSSPGRTFQETQYF
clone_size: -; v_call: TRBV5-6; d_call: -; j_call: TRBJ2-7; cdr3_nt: TGTGCCAGCAGCTTGGCACGTGGTATATACTACGAGCAGTACTTC; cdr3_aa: CASSLARGIYYEQYF
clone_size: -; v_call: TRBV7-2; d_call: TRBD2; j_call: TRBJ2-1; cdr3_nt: TGTGCCACCCCCTGGGGGGGGTTGGCCCTTAATGAGCAGTTCTTC; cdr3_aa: CATPWGGLALNEQFF
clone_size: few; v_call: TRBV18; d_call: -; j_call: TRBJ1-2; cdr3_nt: TGTGCCAGCTCACCACCGATTGAATTGAGCATTCTACATGGCTACACCTTC; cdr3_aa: CASSPPIELSILHGYTF
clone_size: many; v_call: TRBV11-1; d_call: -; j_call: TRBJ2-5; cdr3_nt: TGTGCCAGCGGGAGACGGTTCCAAGAGACCCAGTACTTC; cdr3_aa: CASGRRFQETQYF
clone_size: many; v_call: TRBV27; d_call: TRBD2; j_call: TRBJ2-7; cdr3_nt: TGTGCCAGCAGTTTCACCGAGCGGGGATGGTACGAGCAGTACTTC; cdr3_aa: CASSFTERGWYEQYF
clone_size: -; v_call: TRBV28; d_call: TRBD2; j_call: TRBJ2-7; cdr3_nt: TGTGCCAGCAGCCCTAGCGGGATCTACGAGCAGTACTTC; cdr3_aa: CASSPSGIYEQYF
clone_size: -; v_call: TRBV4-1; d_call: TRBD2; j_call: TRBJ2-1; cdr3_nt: TGCGCCAGCAGCCAACGGGCGGGAGGGCGGTACAATGAGCAGTTCTTC; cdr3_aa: CASSQRAGGRYNEQFF